One sample yielded the 31 T cell receptor beta chains listed below, sequenced in a study of CXCR3-negative and CXCR3-positive naive CD8 T cells. Overall study results and limits: More hydrophobic TRB CDR3s were found in CXCR3-positive naive cells than in CXCR3-negative naive cells.

UMI-tagged TRB cDNA libraries were built via 5' RACE. Following a re-call of the 5' RACE reads, TCRdb has one entry per CDR3 protein and lacks DNA. This repertoire comprises roughly 93,000 distinct CDR3 sequences; its ten largest clones make up approximately 0.99%. Their antigens remain unidentified. The sequenced material came from naive CXCR3+ CD8+ T cells from blood. Stated subset: CD45RO-CCR7+CD27+CD95- naive CD8+ T cells expressing CXCR3 (TNR3+). The receptors here all came from a human donor in good health. Some clones in this sample may be carry-over from other donors' samples.

The chain is built from TRBV7-2 and TRBJ2-7; TCRdb lists TRBD2, though no DNA is available to test this call. The CDR3 has 14 residues. CDR1 and CDR2 (germline): SGHTA, FQGNSA. The CDR3: CASSVWAAGYEQYF.

V usage is TRBV5-1 and J usage is TRBJ1-1. The length of the CDR3 is 16 residues. Germline V gives CDR1 SGHRS, CDR2 YFSETQ. This CDR3 reads CASSLVAMGSGTEAFF.

This chain's CDR3 is CASSLGDTGSYEQYF. The chain uses TRBV7-2 and TRBJ2-7. The germline CDR1 and CDR2 sequences are SGHTA and FQGNSA. The CDR3 has 15 residues.

The rearrangement uses TRBV20-1 and TRBJ2-2; the D call from TCRdb, TRBD2, cannot be confirmed without DNA. The CDR3 loop spans 15 amino acids. Germline CDR1 is DFQATT and CDR2 is SNEGSKA (reference sequence). The CDR3: CSARERLANTGELFF.

This rearrangement joins TRBV27 to TRBJ2-7; the D gene TCRdb calls, TRBD1, cannot be checked with no DNA. Germline assignment: CDR1 MNHEY and CDR2 SMNVEV (reference sequence). The CDR3 runs to 14 residues. CDR3: CASSLHGQAYEQYF.

V usage is TRBV7-9 and J usage is TRBJ2-7; TCRdb outputs TRBD1, but without DNA this stays unchecked. The germline gives CDR1 SEHNR, CDR2 FQNEAQ (reference sequence). The CDR3 runs to 14 residues. The CDR3 spells CASRGGGLSYEQYF.

The genes are TRBV4-3 and TRBJ2-3; TCRdb gives TRBD1 as the D gene, but with no DNA this cannot be confirmed. The CDR3 has 14 residues. From germline, CDR1 is LGHNA and CDR2 YSLEER. The CDR3: CASSPKGFTDTQYF.

The V call is TRBV20-1, the J call TRBJ1-3; the D call of TRBD1 rests on TCRdb alone, since no DNA is present to check it. From germline, CDR1 is DFQATT and CDR2 SNEGSKA (reference sequence). There are 13 residues in the CDR3. CDR3 loop: CSAGQLSGNTIYF.

The chain recombines TRBV7-8 with TRBJ2-7; without DNA, the TCRdb call of TRBD1 cannot be checked. Germline V CDR1 and CDR2: SGHVS, FQNEAQ. This CDR3 has 14 residues. The CDR3 region is CASTWGQGSYEQYF.

The chain is built from TRBV7-9 and TRBJ2-7; TCRdb's assignment of TRBD1 cannot be checked, as there is no DNA. Per germline, CDR1 SEHNR and CDR2 FQNEAQ (reference sequence). This CDR3 is built from 14 residues. CDR3 loop: CASSLPGQTTWQYF.

This chain uses TRBV6-6 with TRBJ2-1; as DNA is missing, the TRBD2 call by TCRdb cannot be tested. This CDR3 is 14 amino acids long. Germline CDR1 is MNHNY and CDR2 is SVGAGI (reference sequence). The CDR3 region is CATASEGFGDEQFF.

The genes are TRBV4-3 and TRBJ2-5; lacking DNA, the TRBD2 call made by TCRdb goes unchecked. Germline V gene lookup returns CDR1 LGHNA and CDR2 YSLEER. This CDR3 region has 16 residues. The CDR3: CASSQGVSQSPVTQYF.

The J gene is TRBJ2-3, the V gene TRBV19; checking the TCRdb D call of TRBD1 is not possible without DNA. From germline, CDR1 is LNHDA and CDR2 SQIVND (reference sequence). The CDR3 covers 11 residues. CDR3 loop: CASPDGDTQYF. The complete variable domain, with remaining parts taken from reference TRBV19 and TRBJ2-3, reads DGGITQSPKYLFRKEGQNVTLSCEQNLNHDAMYWYRQDPGQGLRLIYYSQIVNDFQKGDIAEGYSVSREKKESFPLTVTSAQKNPTAFYLCASPDGDTQYFGPGTRLTVL.

This chain connects TRBV4-2 to TRBJ2-3; the D gene TCRdb calls, TRBD1, cannot be checked with no DNA. There are 16 residues in the CDR3. Germline CDR1 and CDR2: LGHNA and YNFKEQ. CDR3 residues: CASSQVKGGTTDTQYF.

The gene calls are TRBV15 and TRBJ2-3; TCRdb gives TRBD2 as the D gene, but with no DNA this cannot be confirmed. From germline, CDR1 is LNHNV and CDR2 YYDKDF (reference sequence). The length of the CDR3 is 19 residues. The CDR3: CATSRALLAGGLSTDTQYF.

This sequence joins TRBV7-3 and TRBJ2-1; TCRdb reports TRBD2, a call that lacks DNA to check it against. The germline CDR1 and CDR2 sequences are SGHTA and FQGTGA. The CDR3 covers 18 residues. The CDR3 sequence: CASSSSGSSGGVWYEQFF.

J is TRBJ1-2 and V is TRBV7-9; TCRdb indicates TRBD1, and absent DNA this call remains unverified. Germline CDR1 is SEHNR and CDR2 is FQNEAQ (reference sequence). The CDR3 covers 16 residues. The CDR3 reads CASSSADRYLNYGYTF.

The chain is built from TRBV4-3 and TRBJ2-7; as DNA is missing, the TRBD2 call by TCRdb cannot be tested. The CDR3 runs to 15 residues. Germline V gene data show CDR1 as LGHNA and CDR2 as YSLEER. This CDR3 reads CASSEEAGGPSEQYF.

The CDR3 sequence: CASSWGRVNEKLFF. J is TRBJ1-4 and V is TRBV7-2; TCRdb's D gene call, TRBD1, goes unchecked for lack of DNA. The CDR3 runs to 14 residues. CDR1 is SGHTA, CDR2 FQGNSA, per germline.

J is TRBJ2-7 and V is TRBV29-1. Germline assignment: CDR1 SQVTM and CDR2 ANQGSEA. CDR3 length equals 13 residues. The CDR3 here is CSVETTAFGEQYF.

The CDR3 region is CASSYVTGNYGYTF. The chain uses TRBV6-6 and TRBJ1-2; TCRdb lists TRBD1, though no DNA is available to test this call. Germline V lookup: CDR1 MNHNY, CDR2 SVGAGI (reference sequence). The length of the CDR3 is 14 residues.

This chain links TRBV7-9 with TRBJ2-7. Germline CDR1 reads SEHNR; CDR2 reads FQNEAQ (reference sequence). This CDR3 has 12 amino acids. The CDR3 region is CASRSDAYEQYF.

The chain has TRBV7-3 and TRBJ2-1. There are 16 residues in the CDR3. Germline V CDR1 and CDR2: SGHTA, FQGTGA. The CDR3 loop is CASSFSGSSSYNEQFF.

The CDR3 here is CASSYSGTSGGYQETQYF. The V and J genes are TRBV6-6 and TRBJ2-5; TCRdb indicates TRBD2, and absent DNA this call remains unverified. The CDR3 sequence is 18 residues long. Per the germline V gene, CDR1 is MNHNY and CDR2 is SVGAGI (reference sequence).

The gene calls are TRBV25-1 and TRBJ2-1; TCRdb lists TRBD1, though no DNA is available to test this call. CDR1 is MGHDK and CDR2 is SYGVNS in the germline V gene. This CDR3 has 16 amino acids. The CDR3 is CASSESFPRDYNEQFF. The full variable domain, rest sourced from reference TRBV25-1 and TRBJ2-1, is EADIYQTPRYLVIGTGKKITLECSQTMGHDKMYWYQQDPGMELHLIHYSYGVNSTEKGDLSSESTVSRIRTEHFPLTLESARPSHTSQYLCASSESFPRDYNEQFFGPGTRLTVL.

The CDR3 spells CASSLVGTGGTEAFF. The chain has TRBV7-2 and TRBJ1-1; the TCRdb D gene call, TRBD1, has no DNA to confirm it. The germline V gene encodes CDR1 SGHTA and CDR2 FQGNSA. This CDR3 comprises 15 residues. Based on the CDR3 plus reference TRBV7-2 and TRBJ1-1, the full variable domain is GAGVSQSPSNKVTEKGKDVELRCDPISGHTALYWYRQSLGQGLEFLIYFQGNSAPDKSGLPSDRFSAERTGGSVSTLTIQRTQQEDSAVYLCASSLVGTGGTEAFFGQGTRLTVV.

The chain is built from TRBV20-1 and TRBJ2-7; with no DNA, the TCRdb D assignment of TRBD1 cannot be verified. This CDR3 is 12 amino acids long. The germline gives CDR1 DFQATT, CDR2 SNEGSKA (reference sequence). The CDR3 spells CSASIQGYEQYF.

The J gene is TRBJ2-7, the V gene TRBV7-9. Looked up from germline, CDR1 is SEHNR and CDR2 is FQNEAQ (reference sequence). CDR3 length: 12 residues. The CDR3 here is CASSSGVDEQYF.

V and J are TRBV7-9 and TRBJ2-7; the D call of TRBD1 rests on TCRdb alone, since no DNA is present to check it. The germline V gene has CDR1 SEHNR and CDR2 FQNEAQ (reference sequence). The CDR3 covers 16 residues. This CDR3 reads CASSPSTGVNCYEQYF.

This chain links TRBV7-3 with TRBJ2-1; TCRdb's assignment of TRBD1 cannot be checked, as there is no DNA. The CDR3 runs to 13 residues. Germline CDR1 and CDR2: SGHTA and FQGTGA. CDR3 residues: CASSLDNYNEQFF.

This chain joins TRBV11-2 and TRBJ2-6. In germline, CDR1 is SGHAT, CDR2 FQNNGV. This CDR3 has 11 residues. CDR3 residues: CASSGANVLTF.